Listed below are T cell receptor beta chains from one sample, sequenced in a study of T cell responses to AZD1222 COVID-19 vaccine. Here immunoSEQ multiplex PCR was the method, and the copy in TCRdb shows in-frame clones only, minus some. This table has 130,000 or so clones, over 90% appearing once. Sample: peripheral blood, taken on day 0 of AZD1222 vaccination. The receptors originated from an adult in good health. Each CDR3 is given with its conserved first and last residue.

V gene | CDR3 protein
TRBV15 | CATSRGWTSGGTDTQYF
TRBV2 | CASGGPGGFPQHF
TRBV4-2 | CASSQEPQGTYEQYF
TRBV28 | CASSVQGAYEQYF
TRBV6-5 | CASRRGLGTEAFF
TRBV18 | CASSPSNTGELFF
TRBV15 | CATSPRTGGVYGYTF
TRBV28 | CASSSTPGTTVRRGGYTF
TRBV15 | CATSRGTGPYEQYF
TRBV14 | CASSQDQIQGLNTEAFF
TRBV30 | CAWSPTGTEAFF
TRBV5-6 | CASTGTSGYNEQFF
TRBV18 | CASSPRRAGLSTGELFF
TRBV4-2 | CASSQGSGYGSYNEQFF
TRBV7-8 | CASSLNPTSGLHNEQFF
TRBV5-5 | CASSLVPGQGSGAFF
TRBV28 | CASSLPAVTGANVLTF
TRBV13 | CASSFLAGGPEETQYF
TRBV24-1 | CATSDTPGRDSGNTIYF
TRBV5-5 | CASSLEGNTIYF
TRBV28 | CASSLVYPGRNEQFF
TRBV9 | CASSRTGFNYGYTF
TRBV28 | CASRGAGNQPQHF
TRBV12-3/TRBV12-4 | CASSNGAGNEQFF
TRBV10-2 | CASSGGSNYGYTF
TRBV4-1 | CASSQDWGRLGEQYF
TRBV5-1 | CASSWTVNTEAFF
TRBV7-9 | CASSHLDRAYGYTF
TRBV6-5 | CASSFRPYYGYTF
TRBV5-6 | CASSFGGNTIYF
TRBV6-4 | CASSTEWGDTQYF
TRBV18 | CASSPPTGGQPQHF
TRBV30 | CAWSVSDTGELFF
TRBV5-1 | CASSLTGGAGNTIYF
TRBV27 | CASSLTGLTIDTQYF
TRBV2 | CASTGQGTFIAKNIQYF
TRBV7-9 | CASSWGGLETQYF
TRBV2 | CASSAGVGARSEKLFF
TRBV9 | CASSVAGGPYEQYF
TRBV18 | CASSPRQETEAFF
TRBV28 | CASSLVREVNEQFF
TRBV28 | CASRSGLAGVNEQFF
TRBV27 | CASSTPASPPYEQYF
TRBV6-5 | CASSLSQFDGNTIYF
TRBV27 | CASSLGGTSGRFHEQYF
TRBV19 | CASSIDLGEIGNQPQHF
TRBV2 | CASRGDNSYNEQFF
TRBV7-8 | CASSQAVASGGYEQYF
TRBV7-6 | CASSLRDYQETQYF
TRBV12-5 | CASGLWVVGRLADTQYF
TRBV11-3 | CASSLGGRETGELFF
TRBV5-8 | CASSFSRVGSNQPQHF
TRBV9 | CASSPGSDRMGTQYF
TRBV27 | CASSSPGLAHEQFF
TRBV27 | CASDYSGTGGPRRSLLYEQYF
TRBV18 | CASSRTGNTDTQYF
TRBV19 | CASSPQGRHTEAFF